Listed below are T cell receptor beta chains from one sample, sequenced in a study of post-analysis software for immune sequencing data. TCRdb redid the calling of the PCR reads with MiXCR, one entry per CDR3 protein. Of 450,000 to 700,000 distinct CDR3 sequences in the sample, about 40% were seen once. Sequencing was performed on blood. The receptors here all came from a girl aged 5 to 17 with multiple sclerosis. Each CDR3 is given with its conserved first and last residue. Each record gives: clone size, D gene, J gene, V gene, CDR3 DNA, CDR3 protein. D genes are given only for firm matches. A row's size may be missing; if present it is once, few, many or a size class.

- - TRBJ2-7 TRBV6-1 TGTGCCAGCTCTCATAGCGGCCTACGGTACGAGCAGTACTTC CASSHSGLRYEQYF
once - TRBJ1-1 TRBV9 TGTGCCAGCAGCCAATATACGGAAGGGGCTGAAGCTTTCTTT CASSQYTEGAEAFF
few - TRBJ2-1 TRBV7-6 TGTGCCAGCAGCTTATATCCCCCAGGGGATAACTACAATGAGCAGTTCTTC CASSLYPPGDNYNEQFF
- TRBD2 TRBJ2-1 TRBV11-2 TGTGCCAGCAGCCAGAGGCTAGCGGAAGAGACCCAGGTCTTC CASSQRLAEETQVF
few - TRBJ2-1 TRBV3-1 TGTGCCAGCAGCCAAGAAGGGCCTGAGCAGTTCTTC CASSQEGPEQFF
few - TRBJ2-3 TRBV12-3/TRBV12-4 TGTGCCAGCAGAGAGAGACAGGATACGCAGTATTTT CASRERQDTQYF
- - TRBJ1-2 TRBV29-1 TGCAGCGTTGAATACGGGGGGGGCTACACCTTC CSVEYGGGYTF
- - TRBJ2-4 TRBV20-1 TGCAGTGCTAGAGATGCTCAGGGATCTCGGGAAAACATTCAGTACTTC CSARDAQGSRENIQYF
- TRBD1 TRBJ1-4 TRBV4-1 TGCGCCAGCAGCCTGGGACAGTCGGTAGAAAAACTGTTTTTT CASSLGQSVEKLFF
- - TRBJ2-5 TRBV28 TGTGCCAGCAGCCTCTTAAAGACCCAGTACTTC CASSLLKTQYF
- - TRBJ1-4 TRBV4-2 TGTGCCAGCAGCCAGGGGGGGAGTGAAAAACTGTTTTTT CASSQGGSEKLFF
- TRBD1 TRBJ1-4 TRBV20-1 TGCAGTGCTGCGACAGGGACAACTAATGAAAAACTGTTTTTT CSAATGTTNEKLFF
- - TRBJ1-5 TRBV5-1 TGCGCCAGCAGCTTGGATGGGTGTAGCAATCAGCCCCAGCATTTT CASSLDGCSNQPQHF
few TRBD2 TRBJ2-3 TRBV7-8 TGTGCCAGCAGCCTACGGGGGGTCCGCACAGATACGCAGTATTTT CASSLRGVRTDTQYF
- - TRBJ2-1 TRBV20-1 TGCAGTGCTTCCTCGCGGGGAGGCGAGAATGAGCAGTTCTTC CSASSRGGENEQFF
- TRBD2 TRBJ2-3 TRBV9 TGTGCCAGCAGCGTAGACGCGGGGGGGCCGATGGATACGCAGTATTTT CASSVDAGGPMDTQYF
- - TRBJ2-7 TRBV7-2 TGTGCCAGCAGCTTTTCCTCGGCCGGGGAGCAGTACTTC CASSFSSAGEQYF
- TRBD2 TRBJ2-4 TRBV5-1 TGCGCCAGCAGCTTGGACGGGGGGGGCAAAAACATTCAGTACTTC CASSLDGGGKNIQYF
- TRBD2 TRBJ2-1 TRBV6-5 TGTGCCAGCAGTTACTCGGCCGGGGGGTCCTCAAGGCAGTTCTTC CASSYSAGGSSRQFF
many - TRBJ1-5 TRBV20-1 TGCAGTGCTAGTCAGTCGGCCCCTTGGGGGCAGCCCCAGCATTTT CSASQSAPWGQPQHF
- - TRBJ2-7 TRBV6-1 TGTGCCAGCAGTATCCCGGGACGGGGGGCAAACGAGCAGTACTTC CASSIPGRGANEQYF
- - TRBJ2-1 TRBV27 TGTGCCAGCGCAACCAGGGAAGGCTCCTACAATGAGCAGTTCTTC CASATREGSYNEQFF
- TRBD1 TRBJ2-7 TRBV3-1 TGTGCCAGCAGCCTTACAGGACAGGGTTACGAGCAGTACTTC CASSLTGQGYEQYF
few TRBD2 TRBJ2-7 TRBV6-1 TGTGCCAGCCGCCTACGACTAGCGGGAGGTGTCTACGAGCAGTACTTC CASRLRLAGGVYEQYF
few TRBD1 TRBJ2-1 TRBV5-1 TGCGCCAGCAGCTACCCGGGACAGGGGATAGGTGAGCAGTTCTTC CASSYPGQGIGEQFF
- TRBD1 TRBJ2-1 TRBV11-3 TGTGCCAGCAGCTTAGAGGGACAGGGGTTGGATGAGCAGTTCTTC CASSLEGQGLDEQFF
- - TRBJ1-1 TRBV6-6 TGTGCCAGCAGTTACGGGGTAGAAGCTTTCTTT CASSYGVEAFF
- - TRBJ2-3 TRBV7-3 TGTGCCAGCAGCTTAAATACGGCGGGGTCTAGCACAGATACGCAGTATTTT CASSLNTAGSSTDTQYF
- TRBD2 TRBJ2-3 TRBV7-2 TGTGCCAGCAGCACGGGACTAGCGGTTAGCACAGATACGCAGTATTTT CASSTGLAVSTDTQYF
- - TRBJ2-7 TRBV20-1 TGCAGTGCTAGACCGGCTAGCGCTCAACCCTACTACGAGCAGTACTTC CSARPASAQPYYEQYF
few - TRBJ2-7 TRBV4-1 TGCGCCAGCAGCCAACATCAGGGTTCCTACGAGCAGTACTTC CASSQHQGSYEQYF
- - TRBJ2-3 TRBV5-1 TGCGCCAGCAGTGAACAGCCCACAGATACGCAGTATTTT CASSEQPTDTQYF